What follows is one T cell receptor (beta chain) and its context. The target antigen is unknown. This record belongs to a study of cytomegalovirus exposure and HLA in healthy donors. The protocol was immunoSEQ multiplex PCR, while the TCRdb copy is restricted to in-frame clones and leaves out a portion. The sample records some 110,000 clones, 88% being singletons. Study-level results: The study flagged 150 to 200 TCR beta chains as cytomegalovirus-associated. Most TCR sequences were seen very rarely across donors, but some public TCRs occurred in many.

The germline V and J ends were trimmed by 8 bases and 3 bases, with 26 bases remaining between them. This CDR3 has 17 residues. Germline V lookup: CDR1 SGHVS, CDR2 FNYEAQ. Sample: PBMCs. The rearrangement joins TRBV7-6 to TRBJ2-7, with D perhaps TRBD2 (7 bases). The receptor's source is a man aged 18 to 29 in good health and CMV-seronegative. In nucleotides, the CDR3 is TGTGCCAGCGCCCCCCGGTCGCGAGGTAGGGGGGGCTACGAGCAGTACTTC. Residues: CASAPRSRGRGGYEQYF. Complete variable domain (other parts from reference TRBV7-6 and TRBJ2-7): GAGVSQSPRYKVTKRGQDVALRCDPISGHVSLYWYRQALGQGPEFLTYFNYEAQQDKSGLPNDRFSAERPEGSISTLTIQRTEQRDSAMYRCASAPRSRGRGGYEQYFGPGTRLTVT.